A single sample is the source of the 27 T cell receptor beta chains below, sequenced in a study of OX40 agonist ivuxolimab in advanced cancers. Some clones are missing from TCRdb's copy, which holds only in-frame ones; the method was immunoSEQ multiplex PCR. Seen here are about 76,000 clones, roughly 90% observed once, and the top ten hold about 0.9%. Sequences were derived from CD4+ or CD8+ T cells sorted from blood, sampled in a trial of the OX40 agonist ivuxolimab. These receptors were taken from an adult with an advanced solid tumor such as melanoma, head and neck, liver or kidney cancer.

DNA for the CDR3: TGTGCCAGCCTAAGTTCGGGGAGCTCCTACGAGCAGTACTTC. This sequence encodes CASLSSGSSYEQYF. The rearrangement links TRBV28 to TRBJ2-7; TRBD2 is a possible D gene (5 bases). The germline gives CDR1 MDHEN, CDR2 SYDVKM. V lost 8 bases and J lost 0, with 14 bases in between. The CDR3 is 14 residues long.

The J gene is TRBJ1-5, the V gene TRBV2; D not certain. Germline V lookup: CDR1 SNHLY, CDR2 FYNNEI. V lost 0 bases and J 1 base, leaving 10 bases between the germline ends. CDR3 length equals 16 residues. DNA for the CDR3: TGTGCCAGCAGTGAAGCGCTTAGGGTCAGCAATCAGCCCCAGCATTTT. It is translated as CASSEALRVSNQPQHF. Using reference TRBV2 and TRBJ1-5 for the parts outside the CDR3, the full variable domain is EPEVTQTPSHQVTQMGQEVILRCVPISNHLYFYWYRQILGQKVEFLVSFYNNEISEKSEIFDDQFSVERPDGSNFTLKIRSTKLEDSAMYFCASSEALRVSNQPQHFGDGTRLSIL.

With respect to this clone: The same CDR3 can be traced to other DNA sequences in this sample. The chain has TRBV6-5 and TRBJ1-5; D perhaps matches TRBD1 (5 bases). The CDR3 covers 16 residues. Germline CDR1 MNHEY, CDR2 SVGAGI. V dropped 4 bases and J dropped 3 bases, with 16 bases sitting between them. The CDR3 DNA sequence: TGTGCCAGCAGTTCGGGCAGGCGGGGCATCAATCAGCCCCAGCATTTT. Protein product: CASSSGRRGINQPQHF.

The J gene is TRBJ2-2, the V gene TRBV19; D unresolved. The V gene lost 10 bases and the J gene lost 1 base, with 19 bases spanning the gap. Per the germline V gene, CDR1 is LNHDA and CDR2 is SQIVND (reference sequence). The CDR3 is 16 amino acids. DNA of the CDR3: TGTGCCAAGAAACCCACATGGACGGGGAACACCGGGGAGCTGTTTTTT. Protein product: CAKKPTWTGNTGELFF.

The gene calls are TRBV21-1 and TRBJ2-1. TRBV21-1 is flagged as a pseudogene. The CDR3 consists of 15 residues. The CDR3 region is CASTPAWWRWGEQFF. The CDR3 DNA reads TGTGCCAGCACCCCGGCGTGGTGGCGGTGGGGTGAGCAGTTCTTC.

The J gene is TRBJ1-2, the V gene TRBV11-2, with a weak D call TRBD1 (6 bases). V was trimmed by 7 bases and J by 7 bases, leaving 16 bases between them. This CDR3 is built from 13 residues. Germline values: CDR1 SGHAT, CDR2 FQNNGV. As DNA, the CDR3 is TGTGCCAGCAAGCAAACAGGGTTGTCTGGCTACACCTTC. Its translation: CASKQTGLSGYTF.

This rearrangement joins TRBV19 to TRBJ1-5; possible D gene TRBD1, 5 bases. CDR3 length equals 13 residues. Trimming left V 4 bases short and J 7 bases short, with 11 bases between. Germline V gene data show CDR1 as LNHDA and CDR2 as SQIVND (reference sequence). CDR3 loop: CASSRRDLQPQHF. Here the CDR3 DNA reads TGTGCCAGTAGTAGACGGGACTTACAGCCCCAGCATTTT.

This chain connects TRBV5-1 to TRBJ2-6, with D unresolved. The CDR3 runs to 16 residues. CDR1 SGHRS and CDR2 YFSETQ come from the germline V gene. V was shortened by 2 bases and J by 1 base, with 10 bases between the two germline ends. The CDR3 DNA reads TGCGCCAGCAGCTTAAAAAGCAGATCTGGGGCCAACGTCCTGACTTTC. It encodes CASSLKSRSGANVLTF.

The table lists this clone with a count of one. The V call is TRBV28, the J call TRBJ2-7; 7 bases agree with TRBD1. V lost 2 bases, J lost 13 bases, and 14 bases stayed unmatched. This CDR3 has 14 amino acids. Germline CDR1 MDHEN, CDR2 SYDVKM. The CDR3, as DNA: TGTGCCAGCAGTTTACCCCGGGACAGCGCTTACCACTACTTC. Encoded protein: CASSLPRDSAYHYF.

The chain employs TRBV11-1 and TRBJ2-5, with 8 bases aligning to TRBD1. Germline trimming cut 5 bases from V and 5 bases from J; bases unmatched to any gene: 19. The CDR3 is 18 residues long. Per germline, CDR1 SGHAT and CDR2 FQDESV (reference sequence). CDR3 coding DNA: TGTGCCAGCAGCGGTATTACGGGTCGGCAGGGGGCCCGGGAGACCCAGTACTTC. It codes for CASSGITGRQGARETQYF.

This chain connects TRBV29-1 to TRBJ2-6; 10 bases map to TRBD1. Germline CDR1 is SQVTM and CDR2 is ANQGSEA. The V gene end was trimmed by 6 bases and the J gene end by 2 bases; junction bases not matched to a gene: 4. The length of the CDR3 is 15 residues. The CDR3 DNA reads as TGCAGCGTCCGACAGGGGGCGACTGGGGCCAACGTCCTGACTTTC. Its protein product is CSVRQGATGANVLTF.

CDR3 DNA sequence: TGTGCCAGCAGTACCTGGGGGGGGCCGACAGATACGCAGTATTTT. It codes for CASSTWGGPTDTQYF. The chain combines TRBV28 with TRBJ2-3; D might be TRBD2 (7 bases). V was shortened by 5 bases and J by 3 bases, with 15 bases between the two germline ends. CDR3 size: 15 residues. Germline V gives CDR1 MDHEN, CDR2 SYDVKM.

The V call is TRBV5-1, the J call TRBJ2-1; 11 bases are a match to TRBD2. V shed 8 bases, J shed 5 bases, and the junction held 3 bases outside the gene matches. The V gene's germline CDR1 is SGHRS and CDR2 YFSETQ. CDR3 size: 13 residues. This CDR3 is CASGTSGNNEQFF. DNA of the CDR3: TGCGCCAGTGGGACTAGCGGAAACAATGAGCAGTTCTTC.

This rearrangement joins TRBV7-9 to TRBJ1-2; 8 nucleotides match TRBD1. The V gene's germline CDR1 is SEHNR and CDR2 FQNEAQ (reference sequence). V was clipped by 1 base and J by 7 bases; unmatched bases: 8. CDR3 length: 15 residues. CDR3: CASSLGTGRPFGYTF. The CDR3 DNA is TGTGCCAGCAGCTTAGGGACAGGGAGGCCTTTTGGCTACACCTTC.

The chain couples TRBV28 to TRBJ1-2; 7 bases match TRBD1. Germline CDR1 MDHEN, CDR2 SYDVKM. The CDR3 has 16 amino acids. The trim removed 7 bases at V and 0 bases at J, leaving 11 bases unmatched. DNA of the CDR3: TGTGCCAGCACTCTCGGGACAGCCTCCACTAACTATGGCTACACCTTC. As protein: CASTLGTASTNYGYTF.

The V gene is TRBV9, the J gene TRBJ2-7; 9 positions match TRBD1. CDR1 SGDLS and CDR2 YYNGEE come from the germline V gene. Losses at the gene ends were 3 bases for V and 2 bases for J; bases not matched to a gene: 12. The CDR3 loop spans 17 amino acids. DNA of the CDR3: TGTGCCAGCAGCGCGAGGGGGGGGACAGGGAGACCCTACGAGCAGTACTTC. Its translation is CASSARGGTGRPYEQYF. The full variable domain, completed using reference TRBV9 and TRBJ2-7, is DSGVTQTPKHLITATGQRVTLRCSPRSGDLSVYWYQQSLDQGLQFLIQYYNGEERAKGNILERFSAQQFPDLHSELNLSSLELGDSALYFCASSARGGTGRPYEQYFGPGTRLTVT.

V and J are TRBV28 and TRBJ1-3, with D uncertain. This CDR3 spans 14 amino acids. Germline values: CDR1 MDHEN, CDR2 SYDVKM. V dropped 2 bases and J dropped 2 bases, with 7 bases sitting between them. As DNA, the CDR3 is TGTGCCAGCAGTTTAAGGTTTACTGGAAACACCATATATTTT. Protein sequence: CASSLRFTGNTIYF.

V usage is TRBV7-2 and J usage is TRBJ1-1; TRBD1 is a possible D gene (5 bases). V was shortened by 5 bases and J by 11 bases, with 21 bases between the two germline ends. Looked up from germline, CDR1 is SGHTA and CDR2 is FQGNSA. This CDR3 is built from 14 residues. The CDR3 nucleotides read TGTGCCAGCAGCCCGATGGGGGGGTCCGGTTTTGCTTTCTTT. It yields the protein CASSPMGGSGFAFF.

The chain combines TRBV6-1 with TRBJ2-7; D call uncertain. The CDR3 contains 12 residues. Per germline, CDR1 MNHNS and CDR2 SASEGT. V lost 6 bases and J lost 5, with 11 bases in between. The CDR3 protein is CASRAVDHEQYF. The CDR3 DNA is TGTGCCAGCAGGGCGGTCGACCACGAGCAGTACTTC.

The CDR3 spells CASRPGQGFYGYTF. The CDR3 DNA sequence: TGTGCCAGCAGGCCGGGACAGGGATTCTATGGCTACACCTTC. This chain connects TRBV6-5 to TRBJ1-2; 9 bases are shared with TRBD1. Germline CDR1 and CDR2: MNHEY and SVGAGI. With V trimmed by 6 bases and J by 4 bases, 6 bases remained unmatched. CDR3 size: 14 residues.

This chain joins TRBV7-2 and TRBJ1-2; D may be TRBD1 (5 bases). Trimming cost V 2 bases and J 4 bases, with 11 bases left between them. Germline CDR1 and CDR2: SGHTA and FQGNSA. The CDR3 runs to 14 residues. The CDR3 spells CASSLRGDLYGYTF. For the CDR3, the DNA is TGTGCCAGCAGCTTACGGGGCGATCTCTATGGCTACACCTTC. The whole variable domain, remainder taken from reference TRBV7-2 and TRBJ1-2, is GAGVSQSPSNKVTEKGKDVELRCDPISGHTALYWYRQSLGQGLEFLIYFQGNSAPDKSGLPSDRFSAERTGGSVSTLTIQRTQQEDSAVYLCASSLRGDLYGYTFGSGTRLTVV.

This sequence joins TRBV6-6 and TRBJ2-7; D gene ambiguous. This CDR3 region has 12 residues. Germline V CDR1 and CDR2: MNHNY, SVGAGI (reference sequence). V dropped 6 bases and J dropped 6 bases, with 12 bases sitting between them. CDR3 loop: CASSLFRAEQYF. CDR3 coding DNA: TGTGCCAGCAGCCTCTTTAGGGCCGAGCAGTACTTC.

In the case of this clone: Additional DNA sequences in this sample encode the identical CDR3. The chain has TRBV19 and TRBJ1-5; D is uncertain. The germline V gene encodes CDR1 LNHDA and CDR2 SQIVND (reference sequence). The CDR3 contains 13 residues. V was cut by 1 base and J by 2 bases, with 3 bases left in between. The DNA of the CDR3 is TGTGCCAGTAGTATAGGAGGCAATCAGCCCCAGCATTTT. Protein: CASSIGGNQPQHF.

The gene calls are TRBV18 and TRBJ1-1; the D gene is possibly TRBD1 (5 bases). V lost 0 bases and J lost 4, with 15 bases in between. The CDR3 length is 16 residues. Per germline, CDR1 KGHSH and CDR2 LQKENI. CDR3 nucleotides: TGTGCCAGCTCACCACCGGAATCTGGGGCCGGCACTGAAGCTTTCTTT. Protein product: CASSPPESGAGTEAFF. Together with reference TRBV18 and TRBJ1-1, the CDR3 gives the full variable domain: NAGVMQNPRHLVRRRGQEARLRCSPMKGHSHVYWYRQLPEEGLKFMVYLQKENIIDESGMPKERFSAEFPKEGPSILRIQQVVRGDSAAYFCASSPPESGAGTEAFFGQGTRLTVV.

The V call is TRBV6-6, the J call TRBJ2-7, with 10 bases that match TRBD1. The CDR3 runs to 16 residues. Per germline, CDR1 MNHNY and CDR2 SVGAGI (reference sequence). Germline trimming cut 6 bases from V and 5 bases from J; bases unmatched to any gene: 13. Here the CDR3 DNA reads TGTGCCAGCAGCGGGGGACCAGGGGACAGGGGCGACGAGCAGTACTTC. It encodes CASSGGPGDRGDEQYF.

The CDR3 protein is CASSLEWGYGANVLTF. CDR3 bases: TGCGCCAGCAGCTTGGAATGGGGTTATGGGGCCAACGTCCTGACTTTC. This chain joins TRBV5-1 and TRBJ2-6, with D unresolved. The germline V and J ends were trimmed by 0 bases and 3 bases, with 10 bases remaining between them. This CDR3 spans 16 amino acids. Per germline, CDR1 SGHRS and CDR2 YFSETQ.

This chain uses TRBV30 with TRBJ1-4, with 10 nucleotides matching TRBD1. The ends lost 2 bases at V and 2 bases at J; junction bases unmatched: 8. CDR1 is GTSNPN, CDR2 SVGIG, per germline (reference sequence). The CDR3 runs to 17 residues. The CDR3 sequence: CAWSTGQGVSTNEKLFF. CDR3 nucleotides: TGTGCCTGGAGTACAGGACAGGGGGTTTCGACTAATGAAAAACTGTTTTTT.